The 2 T cell receptor beta chains listed next were all sequenced from one sample in a study of shared clonotypes between healthy human individuals. TCRdb's copy holds only in-frame clones and misses some; the assay was immunoSEQ multiplex PCR. This sample has about 1.5 million clones, with around 97% found just once. Sequences were obtained from naive CD4+ T cells sorted from blood. Subset meaning: CD45RA+ positively selected. The receptors derive from a man aged 30 to 39 in good health.

This clone has a single count. The rearrangement links TRBV2 to TRBJ2-3, with 10 bases that match TRBD2. V lost 8 bases and J lost 3; bases outside the gene matches: 8. The germline V gene encodes CDR1 SNHLY and CDR2 FYNNEI. The CDR3 runs 15 residues. Here the CDR3 reads CASGTSGAITDTQYF. The CDR3 DNA reads TGTGCCAGCGGAACTAGCGGGGCTATTACAGATACGCAGTATTTT.

The chain has TRBV7-2 and TRBJ2-3; 8 bases are shared with TRBD2. The CDR3 runs to 15 residues. V was pared by 0 bases and J by 1 base, with 0 bases of the junction left unmatched. Germline loops: CDR1 SGHTA, CDR2 FQGNSA. In nucleotides, the CDR3 is TGTGCCAGCAGCTTAGCGACTAGCGGCACAGATACGCAGTATTTT. This encodes CASSLATSGTDTQYF.